One sample yielded the 22 T cell receptor beta chains listed below, sequenced in a study of CD8 T cells in Susac syndrome. RNA was extracted with the RNeasy kit, and a quantity of roughly 0.5 to 1 ug was reverse transcribed using random hexamers. MiXCR, applied by TCRdb to the immunoSEQ multiplex PCR reads, yields one record per CDR3 protein. Of 100,000 to 150,000 distinct CDR3 sequences in the sample, around 95% are singletons; the top ten hold 0.2% to 0.25%. The sequencing sample was made of CD8+ T cells from PBMCs. Source of these receptors: a human donor with Susac syndrome.

This clonotype has a single count. The chain couples TRBV24-1 to TRBJ2-3, with 9 bases aligning to TRBD1. V lost 1 base to trimming and J lost 2 bases; unmatched junction nucleotides: 6. The CDR3 consists of 17 residues. In germline, CDR1 is KGHDR, CDR2 SFDVKD. Written as DNA, the CDR3 is TGTGCCACCAGTGATTTTGGGACAGGGATCGACACAGATACGCAGTATTTT. It specifies CATSDFGTGIDTDTQYF.

This clonotype was counted a single time. CDR3 DNA sequence: TGTGCCAGCAGCTTGACGGTAAATCAGCCCCAGCATTTT. Its protein is CASSLTVNQPQHF. The V call is TRBV5-6, the J call TRBJ1-5, with unresolved D. The CDR3 totals 13 residues. Germline CDR1 and CDR2: SGHDT and YYEEEE. The germline V and J ends were trimmed by 1 base and 4 bases, with 6 bases remaining between them.

The chain is built from TRBV7-2 and TRBJ1-2; weak D call: TRBD1 (6 bases). The V and J ends lost 4 bases and 2 bases respectively, with 14 bases between them. Per germline, CDR1 SGHTA and CDR2 FQGNSA. CDR3 length equals 15 residues. DNA for the CDR3: TGTGCCAGCAGCTCAAAAGAAGGACAGAACTATGGCTACACCTTC. It yields the protein CASSSKEGQNYGYTF.

This clonotype was counted once. This chain uses TRBV7-9 with TRBJ1-1, with TRBD1 as a possible D gene (5 bases). CDR1 and CDR2 from the germline V gene are SEHNR and FQNEAQ (reference sequence). Trimming pared 1 base from V and 7 bases from J, leaving 13 bases between. The CDR3 extends over 14 amino acids. The DNA of the CDR3 is TGTGCCAGCAGCTTAGGGGGGGGACCCTATGAAGCTTTCTTT. Its translation: CASSLGGGPYEAFF. The full variable domain, with the rest looked up from reference TRBV7-9 and TRBJ1-1, is DTGVSQNPRHKITKRGQNVTFRCDPISEHNRLYWYRQTLGQGPEFLTYFQNEAQLEKSRLLSDRFSAERPKGSFSTLEIQRTEQGDSAMYLCASSLGGGPYEAFFGQGTRLTVV.

This clonotype is a singleton in its sample. The CDR3 spells CASSSGAWTEAFF. The CDR3 DNA reads TGTGCCAGCAGTTCCGGGGCTTGGACTGAAGCTTTCTTT. The rearrangement uses TRBV27 and TRBJ1-1, with a possible D match to TRBD1 (5 bases). This CDR3 contains 13 residues. V shed 4 bases and J shed 5 bases, with 11 bases lying between them. Germline assignment: CDR1 MNHEY and CDR2 SMNVEV (reference sequence).

This rearrangement joins TRBV6-2 or TRBV6-3 to TRBJ1-1; D is unclear. Germline lookup yields CDR1 MNHEY and CDR2 SVGEGT. The V end was cut by 2 bases, the J end by 7 bases, with 5 bases between. There are 11 residues in the CDR3. For the CDR3, the DNA is TGTGCCAGCAGTTACGTCTTTGAAGCTTTCTTT. It specifies CASSYVFEAFF.

This clonotype appeared a single time. The CDR3 nucleotides are TGTGCCAGCAGCGAAAGCGGGGGGGCAAGTAATGAGCAGTTCTTC. It specifies CASSESGGASNEQFF. The rearrangement joins TRBV11-2 to TRBJ2-1; 10 nucleotides agree with TRBD2. The CDR3 loop spans 15 amino acids. Trimming cost V 5 bases and J 7 bases; bases outside gene matches: 8. Germline CDR1 SGHAT, CDR2 FQNNGV.

This sequence joins TRBV9 and TRBJ2-7; the D gene could be TRBD1 or TRBD2 (5 bases each). V was cut by 4 bases and J by 2 bases, with 16 bases left in between. Per germline, CDR1 SGDLS and CDR2 YYNGEE. This CDR3 has 15 amino acids. CDR3 nucleotide sequence: TGTGCCAGCAGCCCTCTCTCGGGACCGGCCTACGAGCAGTACTTC. The encoded protein is CASSPLSGPAYEQYF.

J is TRBJ1-5 and V is TRBV12-3 or TRBV12-4; TRBD1 matches 8 bases. V lost 4 bases to trimming and J lost 14 bases; unmatched junction nucleotides: 7. The CDR3 extends over 12 amino acids. CDR3 amino acids: CASSSQVGQEHF. As DNA, the CDR3 is TGTGCCAGCAGTTCGCAGGTGGGACAGGAGCATTTT.

The V and J genes are TRBV12-3 or TRBV12-4 and TRBJ2-1; D unclear. Trimming removed 3 bases from V and 6 bases from J, with 12 bases in between. The CDR3 consists of 14 residues. DNA of the CDR3: TGTGCCAGCAGTTTGTTAGCCCTATTCAATGAGCAGTTCTTC. It encodes CASSLLALFNEQFF.

The V and J genes are TRBV5-1 and TRBJ2-6; D is uncertain. The V end lost 4 bases, the J end lost 0 bases, and 17 bases lay between the germline ends. This CDR3 contains 18 residues. The germline gives CDR1 SGHRS, CDR2 YFSETQ. CDR3 bases: TGCGCCAGCAGCCAGTACGTCGGACGGCACTCTGGGGCCAACGTCCTGACTTTC. Its protein is CASSQYVGRHSGANVLTF.

In its sample, this clonotype was seen once. The V gene is TRBV20-1, the J gene TRBJ2-7; the D is unclear. V was pared by 3 bases and J by 7 bases, with 13 bases between. The CDR3 spans 12 residues. Germline values: CDR1 DFQATT, CDR2 SNEGSKA (reference sequence). This CDR3 is CSARPARNEQYF. CDR3 DNA: TGCAGTGCTAGGCCGGCGCGGAATGAGCAGTACTTC.

V gene TRBV4-3 combines with J gene TRBJ2-1; 7 positions agree with TRBD2. The ends lost 0 bases at V and 3 bases at J; junction bases unmatched: 5. CDR1 and CDR2 (germline): LGHNA, YSLEER. The length of the CDR3 is 16 residues. CDR3 nucleotide sequence: TGCGCCAGCAGCCAAGATTGGGCGGGGGACTACAATGAGCAGTTCTTC. As protein: CASSQDWAGDYNEQFF.

The chain uses TRBV30 and TRBJ2-3, with D perhaps matching TRBD1 or TRBD2 (6 bases each). CDR1 and CDR2 (germline): GTSNPN, SVGIG (reference sequence). This CDR3 is built from 14 residues. V was clipped by 8 bases and J by 2 bases, with 17 bases between them. CDR3 in DNA: TGTGCCGGGGTCTGGGGGGCATCCACAGATACGCAGTATTTT. Protein sequence: CAGVWGASTDTQYF.

The chain carries TRBV3-1 and TRBJ2-4; possibly TRBD1 or TRBD2 for D (6 bases each). CDR1 and CDR2 from the germline V gene are LGHDT and YNNKEL (reference sequence). Between the trimmed V and J ends, which lost 0 bases and 5 bases, there was a span of 11 bases. The CDR3 consists of 15 residues. The CDR3 region is CASSQDPGAQNIQYF. As DNA, the CDR3 is TGTGCCAGCAGCCAAGATCCGGGGGCTCAAAACATTCAGTACTTC.

The chain combines TRBV12-3 or TRBV12-4 with TRBJ2-1; 8 nucleotides agree with TRBD2. Trimming at V came to 4 bases and at J to 2 bases, leaving 4 bases not matched to a gene. This CDR3 is 15 amino acids long. CDR3 protein: CASSYPGGPYNEQFF. The CDR3 bases are TGTGCCAGCAGTTATCCGGGGGGGCCCTACAATGAGCAGTTCTTC.

The gene calls are TRBV20-1 and TRBJ2-7; 7 bases match TRBD2. The CDR3 totals 18 residues. Germline trimming cut 3 bases from V and 3 bases from J; bases unmatched to any gene: 20. Germline V gene data show CDR1 as DFQATT and CDR2 as SNEGSKA (reference sequence). In DNA form, the CDR3 reads TGCAGTGCTAGGAAGCGGGACGGACCTCGGACCCCCAACTACGAGCAGTACTTC. Translating it yields CSARKRDGPRTPNYEQYF.

The chain combines TRBV10-3 with TRBJ1-2; D remains ambiguous. Trimming stripped 0 bases from V and 6 bases from J, with 11 bases between. CDR3 length: 14 residues. Germline CDR1 reads ENHRY; CDR2 reads SYGVKD. CDR3 loop: CAISESPVLDGYTF. The CDR3 DNA follows: TGTGCCATCAGTGAGTCGCCAGTGCTGGATGGCTACACCTTC.

This rearrangement joins TRBV4-3 to TRBJ2-3; perhaps TRBD2 as D (6 bases). The CDR3 length is 15 residues. The V and J ends lost 0 bases and 2 bases respectively, with 9 bases between them. CDR1 and CDR2 (germline): LGHNA, YSLEER. The CDR3 DNA reads as TGCGCCAGCAGCCAAGATCGGGGGTACACAGATACGCAGTATTTT. Protein: CASSQDRGYTDTQYF.

The J gene is TRBJ2-3, the V gene TRBV29-1; D tentatively reads TRBD1 or TRBD2 (5 bases each). V was pared by 1 base and J by 0 bases, with 17 bases between. This CDR3 comprises 17 residues. The germline CDR1 and CDR2 sequences are SQVTM and ANQGSEA. DNA for the CDR3: TGCAGCGTTGAAGTCTCTATTCTGAGGGGTAGCACAGATACGCAGTATTTT. Translation gives CSVEVSILRGSTDTQYF.

The rearrangement uses TRBV9 and TRBJ2-7, with D possibly matching TRBD1 (6 bases). The V gene lost 0 bases and the J gene lost 3 bases, with 10 bases spanning the gap. The CDR3 contains 14 residues. Germline V CDR1 and CDR2: SGDLS, YYNGEE. CDR3 amino acids: CASSVAGENYEQYF. CDR3 coding DNA: TGTGCCAGCAGCGTAGCAGGGGAGAACTACGAGCAGTACTTC.

The V gene is TRBV15, the J gene TRBJ1-2; D is unclear. The CDR3 runs 15 residues. In germline, CDR1 is LNHNV, CDR2 YYDKDF (reference sequence). V dropped 0 bases and J dropped 0 bases, with 8 bases sitting between them. CDR3 protein: CATSRDHATNYGYTF. CDR3 sequence (DNA): TGTGCCACCAGCAGAGATCACGCTACTAACTATGGCTACACCTTC.